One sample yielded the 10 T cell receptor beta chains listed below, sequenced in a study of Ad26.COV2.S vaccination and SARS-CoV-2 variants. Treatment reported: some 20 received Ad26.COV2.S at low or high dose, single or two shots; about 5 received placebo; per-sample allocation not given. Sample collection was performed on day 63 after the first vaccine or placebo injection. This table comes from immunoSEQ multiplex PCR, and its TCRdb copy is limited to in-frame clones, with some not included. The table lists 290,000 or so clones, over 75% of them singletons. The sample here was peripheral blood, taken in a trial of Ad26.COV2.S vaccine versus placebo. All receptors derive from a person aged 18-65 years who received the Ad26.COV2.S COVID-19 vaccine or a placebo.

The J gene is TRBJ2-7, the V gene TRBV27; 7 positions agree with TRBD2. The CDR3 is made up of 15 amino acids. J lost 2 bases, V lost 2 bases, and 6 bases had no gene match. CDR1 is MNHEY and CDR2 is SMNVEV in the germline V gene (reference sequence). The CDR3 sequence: CASSLRVGGTYEQYF. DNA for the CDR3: TGTGCCAGCAGTTTACGGGTGGGGGGGACCTACGAGCAGTACTTC.

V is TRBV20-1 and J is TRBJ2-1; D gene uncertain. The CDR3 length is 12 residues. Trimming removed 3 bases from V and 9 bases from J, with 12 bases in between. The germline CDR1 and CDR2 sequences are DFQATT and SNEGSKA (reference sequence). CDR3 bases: TGCAGTGCTAGTGAAGAATGGGGTGAGCAGTTCTTC. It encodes CSASEEWGEQFF.

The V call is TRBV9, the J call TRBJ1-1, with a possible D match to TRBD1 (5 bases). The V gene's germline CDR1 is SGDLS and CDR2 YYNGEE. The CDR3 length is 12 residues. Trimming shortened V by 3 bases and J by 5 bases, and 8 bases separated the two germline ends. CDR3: CASSARDTEAFF. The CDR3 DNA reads TGTGCCAGCAGCGCCAGGGATACTGAAGCTTTCTTT.

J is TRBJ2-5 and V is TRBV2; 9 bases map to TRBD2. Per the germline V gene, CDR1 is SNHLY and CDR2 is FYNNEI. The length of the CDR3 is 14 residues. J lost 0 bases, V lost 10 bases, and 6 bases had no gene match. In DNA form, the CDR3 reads TGTGCCACCCAATCTAGCGGGGACCAAGAGACCCAGTACTTC. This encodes CATQSSGDQETQYF.

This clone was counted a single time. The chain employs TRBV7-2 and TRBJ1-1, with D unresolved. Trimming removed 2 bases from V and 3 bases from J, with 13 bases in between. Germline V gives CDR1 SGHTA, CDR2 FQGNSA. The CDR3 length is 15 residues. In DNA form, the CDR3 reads TGTGCCAGCAGCTTACCGGTGGGTCGGGACACTGAAGCTTTCTTT. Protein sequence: CASSLPVGRDTEAFF. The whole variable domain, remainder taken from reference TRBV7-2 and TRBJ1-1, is GAGVSQSPSNKVTEKGKDVELRCDPISGHTALYWYRQSLGQGLEFLIYFQGNSAPDKSGLPSDRFSAERTGGSVSTLTIQRTQQEDSAVYLCASSLPVGRDTEAFFGQGTRLTVV.

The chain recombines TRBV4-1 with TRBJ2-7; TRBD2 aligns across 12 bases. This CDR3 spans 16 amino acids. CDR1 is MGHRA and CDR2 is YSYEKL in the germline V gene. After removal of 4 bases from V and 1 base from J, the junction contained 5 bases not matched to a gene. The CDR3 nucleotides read TGCGCCAGCAGCCTACGGACTAGCGGGGTTTCCTACGAGCAGTACTTC. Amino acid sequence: CASSLRTSGVSYEQYF.

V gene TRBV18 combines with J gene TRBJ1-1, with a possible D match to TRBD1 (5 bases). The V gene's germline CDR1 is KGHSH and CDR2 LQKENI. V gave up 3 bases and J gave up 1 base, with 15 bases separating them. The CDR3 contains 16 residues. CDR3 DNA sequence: TGTGCCAGCTCACCCCTTCCCCAGCAGGGGAACACTGAAGCTTTCTTT. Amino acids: CASSPLPQQGNTEAFF.

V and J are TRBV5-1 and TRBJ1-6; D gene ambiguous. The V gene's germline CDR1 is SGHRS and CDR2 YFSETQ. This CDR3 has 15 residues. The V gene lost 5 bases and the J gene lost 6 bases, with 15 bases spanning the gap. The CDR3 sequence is CASRWQVETNSPLHF. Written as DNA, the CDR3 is TGCGCCAGCAGGTGGCAGGTCGAAACTAATTCACCCCTCCACTTT.

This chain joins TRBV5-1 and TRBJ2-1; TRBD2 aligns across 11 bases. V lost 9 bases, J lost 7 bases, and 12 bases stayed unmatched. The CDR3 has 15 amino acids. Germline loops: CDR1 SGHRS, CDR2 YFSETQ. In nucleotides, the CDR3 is TGCGCCACCCGACTAGCGGGGTTTTTGCCTAATGAGCAGTTCTTC. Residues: CATRLAGFLPNEQFF.

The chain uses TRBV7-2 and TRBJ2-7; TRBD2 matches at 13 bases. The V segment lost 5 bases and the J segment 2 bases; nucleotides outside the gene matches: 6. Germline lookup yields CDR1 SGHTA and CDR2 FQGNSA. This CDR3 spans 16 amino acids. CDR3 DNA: TGTGCCAGCAGCCGGGGACTAGCGGGGACTACCTACGAGCAGTACTTC. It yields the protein CASSRGLAGTTYEQYF.